What follows describes a single T cell receptor (beta chain). Trimming cost V 2 bases and J 0 bases, with 14 bases left between them. The CDR3 has 16 residues. Germline V gene data show CDR1 as MGHDK and CDR2 as SYGVNS. From the 5' RACE reads, TCRdb called clonotypes with MiXCR, one entry per CDR3 protein. The data hold 1.5 million to 2 million distinct CDR3 sequences, with about 32% observed a single time. This sample is part of a study of identical twins. The chain carries TRBV25-1 and TRBJ2-7; possibly TRBD2 for D (5 bases). The specimen sequenced was cord blood. This TCR was sampled from a newborn girl in good health. CDR3 bases: TGTGCCAGCAGTGAAAAGGGCGGGCCTAGCTCCTACGAGCAGTACTTC. This codes for CASSEKGGPSSYEQYF.